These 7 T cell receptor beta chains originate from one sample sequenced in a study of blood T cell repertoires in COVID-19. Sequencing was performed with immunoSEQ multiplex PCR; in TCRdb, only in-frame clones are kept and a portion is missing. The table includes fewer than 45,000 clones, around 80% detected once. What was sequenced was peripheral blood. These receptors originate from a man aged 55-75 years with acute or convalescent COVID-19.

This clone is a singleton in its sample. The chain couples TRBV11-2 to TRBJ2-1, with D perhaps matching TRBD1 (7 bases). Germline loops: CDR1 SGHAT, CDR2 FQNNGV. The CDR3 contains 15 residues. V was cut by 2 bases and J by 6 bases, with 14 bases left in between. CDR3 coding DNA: TGTGCCAGCAGCTTATGGCCAGGGGGAGGCAATGAGCAGTTCTTC. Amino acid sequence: CASSLWPGGGNEQFF.

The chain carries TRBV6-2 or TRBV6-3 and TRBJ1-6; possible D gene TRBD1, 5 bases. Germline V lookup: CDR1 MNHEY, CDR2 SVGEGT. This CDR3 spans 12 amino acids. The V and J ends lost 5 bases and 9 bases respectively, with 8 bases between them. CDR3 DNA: TGTGCCAGCAGTGCCGGGGGTTCACCCCTCCACTTT. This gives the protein CASSAGGSPLHF.

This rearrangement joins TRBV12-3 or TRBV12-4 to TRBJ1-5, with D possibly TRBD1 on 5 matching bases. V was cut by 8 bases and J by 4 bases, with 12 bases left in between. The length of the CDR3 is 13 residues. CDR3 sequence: CASSRQTNQPQHF. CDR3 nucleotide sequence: TGTGCCAGCTCTAGACAGACGAATCAGCCCCAGCATTTT.

CDR3 amino acids: CASSIDLSTDTQYF. The CDR3 region has the DNA TGTGCCAGTAGTATAGATCTCAGCACAGATACGCAGTATTTT. This rearrangement joins TRBV19 to TRBJ2-3; no clear D gene. V lost 0 bases and J lost 0, with 4 bases in between. The CDR3 has 14 amino acids. CDR1 is LNHDA and CDR2 is SQIVND in the germline V gene (reference sequence).

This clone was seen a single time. The CDR3: CASTRRGTSSGANVLTF. The CDR3, as DNA: TGTGCCAGCACCCGCCGGGGTACTTCTTCTGGGGCCAACGTCCTGACTTTC. The rearrangement uses TRBV5-6 and TRBJ2-6, with TRBD2 as a possible D gene (5 bases). Germline V gene lookup returns CDR1 SGHDT and CDR2 YYEEEE. The CDR3 covers 17 residues. The ends were cut back, 6 bases at V and 1 base at J, with 17 bases in the middle.

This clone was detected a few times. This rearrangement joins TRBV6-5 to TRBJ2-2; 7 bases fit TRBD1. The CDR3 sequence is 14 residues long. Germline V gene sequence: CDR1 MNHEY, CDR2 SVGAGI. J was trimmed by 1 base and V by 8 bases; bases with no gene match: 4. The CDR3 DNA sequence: TGTGCCAGCGGGACAGACTTGAACACCGGGGAGCTGTTTTTT. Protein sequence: CASGTDLNTGELFF.

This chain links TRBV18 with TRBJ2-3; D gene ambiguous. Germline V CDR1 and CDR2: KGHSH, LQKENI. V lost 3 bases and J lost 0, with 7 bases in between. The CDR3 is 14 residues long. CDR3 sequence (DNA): TGTGCCAGCTCACCGGCGGTAAGCACAGATACGCAGTATTTT. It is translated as CASSPAVSTDTQYF.